Sequencing of this T cell receptor (beta chain) was carried out in a study of cytomegalovirus exposure and HLA in healthy donors. Study overall: The same platform used for the approximately 670 first-cohort repertoires was also used for the approximately 120 validation repertoires, as a later analysis reported.

The CDR3 totals 13 residues. Germline lookup yields CDR1 MDHEN and CDR2 SYDVKM. The ends were cut back, 5 bases at V and 4 bases at J, with 11 bases in the middle. With respect to this clone: Its matching antigen is unknown.

The data were produced by immunoSEQ multiplex PCR, yet TCRdb's version contains in-frame clones alone and is incomplete. The sample holds about 120,000 clones, 70% to 90% seen once. The study's findings and limits: Subsequent analysis of the approximately 120 validation repertoires found a tendency for first-cohort TCR clusters to co-occur. Investigators reported fewer than 200 TCR beta chains as tied to cytomegalovirus.

The origin of this receptor is a man younger than 35 in good health and CMV-seropositive. The specimen sequenced was PBMCs. The genes are TRBV28 and TRBJ1-2; the D gene is possibly TRBD1 (5 bases). This CDR3 is CASSVRQTYGYTF. CDR3 nucleotides: TGTGCCAGCAGTGTCCGACAGACCTATGGCTACACCTTC.